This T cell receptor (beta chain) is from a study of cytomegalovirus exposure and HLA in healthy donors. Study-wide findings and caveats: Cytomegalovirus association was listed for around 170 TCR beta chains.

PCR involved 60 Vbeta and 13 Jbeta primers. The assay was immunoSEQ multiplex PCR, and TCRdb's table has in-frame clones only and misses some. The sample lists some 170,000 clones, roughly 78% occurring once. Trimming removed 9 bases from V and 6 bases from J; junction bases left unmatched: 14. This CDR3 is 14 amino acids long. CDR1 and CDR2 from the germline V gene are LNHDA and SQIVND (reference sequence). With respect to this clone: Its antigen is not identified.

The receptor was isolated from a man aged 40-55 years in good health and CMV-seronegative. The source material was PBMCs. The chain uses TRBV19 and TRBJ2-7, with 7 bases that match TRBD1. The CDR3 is CASCDRVTRGEQYF. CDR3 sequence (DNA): TGTGCCAGCTGTGACAGGGTAACGCGTGGCGAGCAGTACTTC.